This T cell receptor (beta chain) is from a study of blood T cell repertoires in COVID-19. At the level of the study: Acute-phase and convalescent COVID-19 samples originated in the United States, Italy and Spain.

The V gene end was trimmed by 6 bases and the J gene end by 8 bases; junction bases not matched to a gene: 16. Per germline, CDR1 SGHRS and CDR2 YFSETQ. The CDR3 is made up of 15 amino acids. TCRdb's table, derived via immunoSEQ multiplex PCR, lists solely in-frame clones and lacks some. The sample has over 250,000 clones, roughly 91% seen once. The V and J genes are TRBV5-1 and TRBJ2-7, with 8 nucleotides matching TRBD2. The sequence was collected from a woman aged 55-75 years who had recovered from COVID-19. Specimen: PBMCs or T cells enriched from blood (not recorded which). CDR3 residues: CASTDLSGASLKQYF. The CDR3 DNA is TGCGCCAGCACCGATCTTAGCGGGGCCTCCCTTAAGCAGTACTTC.